The next 18 T cell receptor beta chains were all read from a single sample in a study of radiation and T cells in renal cell carcinoma. Data came from immunoSEQ multiplex PCR; TCRdb stores just in-frame clones and leaves some out. This sample has some 16,000 clones, with approximately 49% found just once. Treatment noted: 15 Gy SBRT to primary tumor, nephrectomy 4 weeks later. Here the sequenced sample was tumor tissue, taken from a patient whose treatment included radiotherapy and nephrectomy. The receptors shown here come from an older woman with renal cell carcinoma.

This clone occurred once. This rearrangement joins TRBV4-1 to TRBJ1-3; TRBD1 matches 8 bases. The ends lost 4 bases at V and 0 bases at J; junction bases unmatched: 5. This CDR3 region has 16 residues. Germline loops: CDR1 MGHRA, CDR2 YSYEKL. This CDR3 reads CASSLGTGFSGNTIYF. CDR3 nucleotide sequence: TGCGCCAGCAGCCTAGGGACAGGCTTCTCTGGAAACACCATATATTTT.

The gene calls are TRBV5-1 and TRBJ2-1; 9 positions match TRBD1. Germline lookup yields CDR1 SGHRS and CDR2 YFSETQ. The V segment lost 5 bases and the J segment 7 bases; nucleotides outside the gene matches: 10. This CDR3 has 15 amino acids. The CDR3 DNA follows: TGCGCCAGCAGATCGGAAACAGGGGGCAGGAATGAGCAGTTCTTC. This gives the protein CASRSETGGRNEQFF.

This clone was detected many times. The V call is TRBV30, the J call TRBJ2-7; TRBD1 aligns across 7 bases. The CDR3 runs 13 residues. V was clipped by 8 bases and J by 5 bases; unmatched bases: 12. Per the germline V gene, CDR1 is GTSNPN and CDR2 is SVGIG (reference sequence). CDR3 DNA: TGTGCCAGAGAGGGGGCGTCCGTGGACGAGCAGTACTTC. This codes for CAREGASVDEQYF.

The V gene is TRBV7-3, the J gene TRBJ2-1; 10 bases line up with TRBD1. Germline lookup yields CDR1 SGHTA and CDR2 FQGTGA. CDR3 length: 13 amino acids. J was trimmed by 10 bases and V by 5 bases; bases with no gene match: 5. CDR3 in DNA: TGTGCCAGCAGCCCAGACAGGGGGCGAGAGCAGTTCTTC. Its protein is CASSPDRGREQFF.

The CDR3 sequence is CASSQWAGASNQPQHF. CDR3 DNA: TGTGCCAGCAGCCAATGGGCAGGGGCTAGCAATCAGCCCCAGCATTTT. The chain employs TRBV4-2 and TRBJ1-5; maybe TRBD1 (6 bases). CDR1 is LGHNA, CDR2 YNFKEQ, per germline. Trimming pared 2 bases from V and 0 bases from J, leaving 11 bases between. This CDR3 comprises 16 residues.

The rearrangement uses TRBV6-1 and TRBJ2-7; 9 bases fit TRBD2. The CDR3 runs to 14 residues. V dropped 7 bases and J dropped 2; count of bases not matched to a gene: 6. Per germline, CDR1 MNHNS and CDR2 SASEGT. CDR3 sequence: CASTSSGTPYEQYF. The CDR3 DNA follows: TGTGCCAGCACCTCTAGCGGGACCCCCTACGAGCAGTACTTC.

This chain connects TRBV9 to TRBJ1-2; 7 nucleotides match TRBD1. The germline V gene has CDR1 SGDLS and CDR2 YYNGEE. This CDR3 has 12 residues. V lost 0 bases, J lost 14 bases, and 7 bases stayed unmatched. As DNA, the CDR3 is TGTGCCAGCAGCGTAGATGTAGGGGGCGAAACCTTC. Its protein is CASSVDVGGETF.

The chain links TRBV4-1 to TRBJ2-7, with 10 nucleotides matching TRBD1. Germline lookup yields CDR1 MGHRA and CDR2 YSYEKL. V was clipped by 4 bases and J by 3 bases; unmatched bases: 3. The CDR3 is 14 residues long. The DNA for the CDR3 is TGCGCCAGCAGCCGGACAGGGGGAATCTACGAGCAGTACTTC. It translates to CASSRTGGIYEQYF.

This chain uses TRBV19 with TRBJ2-5; 10 bases map to TRBD2. Trimming cost V 1 base and J 9 bases; bases outside gene matches: 11. Germline assignment: CDR1 LNHDA and CDR2 SQIVND (reference sequence). This CDR3 contains 16 residues. The CDR3 nucleotides are TGTGCCAGTAGTATAGCCGGGGTTAGCGGGAGGATCCCCCAGTACTTC. Amino acids: CASSIAGVSGRIPQYF.

Many counts were recorded for this clone. CDR3 region: CASSFVGAANTGELFF. The CDR3 DNA follows: TGTGCCAGCAGTTTCGTGGGCGCTGCGAACACCGGGGAGCTGTTTTTT. The chain has TRBV28 and TRBJ2-2; no definite D call. The length of the CDR3 is 16 residues. In germline, CDR1 is MDHEN, CDR2 SYDVKM. Trimming pared 3 bases from V and 0 bases from J, leaving 11 bases between.

The chain joins TRBV9 to TRBJ2-1; TRBD2 aligns across 13 bases. V dropped 3 bases and J dropped 8; count of bases not matched to a gene: 5. CDR1 and CDR2 (germline): SGDLS, YYNGEE. The CDR3 sequence is 15 residues long. CDR3 protein: CASSATSGRLYEQFF. As DNA, the CDR3 is TGTGCCAGCAGCGCGACTAGCGGGAGGCTATATGAGCAGTTCTTC.

In this sample, this clone is medium-sized (0.01 to 0.1%). This sequence joins TRBV18 and TRBJ2-2, with D possibly called TRBD1 or TRBD2 (6 bases each). The germline V gene encodes CDR1 KGHSH and CDR2 LQKENI. Trimming removed 3 bases at V and 1 base at J, with 12 bases between. The CDR3 runs to 16 residues. CDR3 bases: TGTGCCAGCTCACCTTTAGGGGGGAAGAACACCGGGGAGCTGTTTTTT. Translating it yields CASSPLGGKNTGELFF.

The V gene is TRBV11-2, the J gene TRBJ2-1, with a tentative D call TRBD2 (7 bases). Per germline, CDR1 SGHAT and CDR2 FQNNGV. The CDR3 runs 14 residues. Between the trimmed V and J ends, which lost 2 bases and 3 bases, there was a span of 8 bases. CDR3 region: CASSLRGGYNEQFF. The CDR3 DNA reads as TGTGCCAGCAGCTTAAGGGGGGGCTACAATGAGCAGTTCTTC. The variable domain in full, with the rest retrieved from reference TRBV11-2 and TRBJ2-1, is EAGVAQSPRYKIIEKRQSVAFWCNPISGHATLYWYQQILGQGPKLLIQFQNNGVVDDSQLPKDRFSAERLKGVDSTLKIQPAKLEDSAVYLCASSLRGGYNEQFFGPGTRLTVL.

The chain combines TRBV5-6 with TRBJ1-5; TRBD1 is a possible D gene (5 bases). CDR3 length equals 15 residues. Germline CDR1 SGHDT, CDR2 YYEEEE. The ends were cut back, 2 bases at V and 4 bases at J, with 13 bases in the middle. CDR3 in DNA: TGTGCCAGCAGCTTCGGGGGGTACGGAAATCAGCCCCAGCATTTT. It codes for CASSFGGYGNQPQHF.

This chain connects TRBV6-1 to TRBJ1-4, with 7 bases identical to TRBD1. V lost 5 bases to trimming and J lost 15 bases; unmatched junction nucleotides: 12. CDR1 MNHNS and CDR2 SASEGT come from the germline V gene. The CDR3 has 13 amino acids. CDR3 sequence reads: CASSTERSRGVFF. The CDR3 DNA follows: TGTGCCAGCAGTACCGAAAGGTCCAGGGGGGTGTTTTTT.

The rearrangement links TRBV5-5 to TRBJ2-2; a possible D gene is TRBD2 (5 bases). V lost 3 bases and J 4 bases, leaving 13 bases between the germline ends. In germline, CDR1 is SGHKS, CDR2 YYEKEE (reference sequence). The CDR3 is made up of 15 amino acids. The chain's CDR3 is CASSWTFFSTGELFF. As DNA, the CDR3 is TGTGCCAGCAGCTGGACTTTTTTCTCCACCGGGGAGCTGTTTTTT.

The gene calls are TRBV2 and TRBJ2-5, with D maybe TRBD1 (6 bases). The germline CDR1 and CDR2 sequences are SNHLY and FYNNEI. Trimming left V 3 bases short and J 1 base short, with 12 bases between. The CDR3 has 15 amino acids. In nucleotides, the CDR3 is TGTGCCAGCAGTGACCAGGGGCACCTCCAAGAGACCCAGTACTTC. Protein product: CASSDQGHLQETQYF.

This sequence joins TRBV11-1 and TRBJ2-7; D is unresolved. Germline CDR1 SGHAT, CDR2 FQDESV (reference sequence). The CDR3 loop spans 12 amino acids. Trimming left V 5 bases short and J 4 bases short, with 9 bases between. The CDR3 DNA reads as TGTGCCAGCAGCCGATCAGGTTACGAGCAGTACTTC. Protein sequence: CASSRSGYEQYF.